This is a list of T cell receptor beta chains from one sample in a study of blood T cell repertoires in COVID-19. Data came from immunoSEQ multiplex PCR; TCRdb stores just in-frame clones and leaves some out. The sample lists some 200,000 clones; 88% were seen once. The sequenced material came from PBMCs or T cells enriched from blood (not recorded which). The receptor source for this set is a woman in her twenties or thirties who had recovered from COVID-19. CDR3s include the opening cysteine and the closing phenylalanine or tryptophan. Fields, in order: clone size, CDR3 length, V gene, CDR3 protein. Rows may omit the clone size; those that give it use once, few, many or a size class.

- 17 TRBV5-1 CASSLGRTHLVADTQYF
once 16 TRBV27 CASSPQYGTGDSPLHF
few 15 TRBV5-1 CASNIAGPSTDTQYF
- 15 TRBV4-1 CASSQVFGANYGYTF
- 16 TRBV3-1/TRBV3-2 CASSQDASGSTDTQYF
- 13 TRBV27 CASSFSVNSPLHF
- 15 TRBV4-2 CASSQTGATTGELFF
- 15 TRBV5-1 CASTLRQGDTGELFF
- 13 TRBV6-5 CASKRGAGNTQYF
- 14 TRBV4-3 CASSQVPGYTEAFF
- 20 TRBV9 CASSVALDPSGGYHTDTQYF
- 15 TRBV7-3 CASSMTGTPGETQYF
- 15 TRBV7-9 CASSFPSTTNEKLFF
- 13 TRBV5-8 CASSFTGVGEQFF
- 14 TRBV11-2 CASSRSGVADTQYF
- 16 TRBV2 CASSDRPQGRNTEAFF
- 13 TRBV9 CASSVSSGNTIYF
- 18 TRBV7-3 CASSLTPIDRSSYNEQFF
few 15 TRBV6-6 CASSYSVRGTDTQYF
- 15 TRBV7-2 CASSLGTGIQETQYF
- 14 TRBV19 CASSIGQGNSPLHF
few 13 TRBV6-6 CASSYFGGAEAFF